The clone carrying this T cell receptor (beta chain) has a count of ten or more. Its matching antigen is unknown. Germline values: CDR1 SGHTA, CDR2 FQGNSA. The CDR3 spans 16 residues. Trimming took 5 bases from V and 9 from J; bases not matched to a gene: 11. This sample is part of a study of cytomegalovirus exposure and HLA in healthy donors. Study outcomes and limitations: It was reportedly the case that the classifier diagnosed cytomegalovirus status with high specificity and sensitivity.

Repertoires were generated with immunoSEQ multiplex PCR, while TCRdb's copy carries only in-frame clones and drops some. The sample shows approximately 270,000 clones, 80% to 90% of them seen only once. This TCR derives from a woman aged 18-30 years in good health and CMV-seronegative. The V and J genes are TRBV7-2 and TRBJ1-6; 9 bases are shared with TRBD1. Source material: PBMCs. The CDR3: CASSSRGTGRSSPLHF. The CDR3 nucleotides read TGTGCCAGCAGCAGCCGCGGGACAGGGCGAAGTTCACCCCTCCACTTT.